Following are 7 T cell receptor beta chains from one sample sequenced in a study of T-cell reconstitution after alpha-beta-depleted transplantation in children. Unique molecular identifiers were built into the TCRbeta library. Each CDR3 protein is one row after TCRdb ran MiXCR on the PCR reads. Of roughly 670,000 distinct CDR3 sequences listed, around 13% are singletons. This material consisted of PBMCs, taken before TCRalphabeta/CD19-depleted stem cell transplant. The receptors originated from a girl under 10 years old with congenital amegakaryocytic thrombocytopenia, due to receive a stem cell transplant.

This clonotype was observed many times. The V call is TRBV7-9, the J call TRBJ1-5, with D unresolved. The CDR3 contains 14 residues. In germline, CDR1 is SEHNR, CDR2 FQNEAQ (reference sequence). Trimming left V 5 bases short and J 4 bases short, with 12 bases between. The CDR3 nucleotides are TGTGCCAGCAGCCTATTGGACGGAAATCAGCCCCAGCATTTT. Its translation is CASSLLDGNQPQHF.

This clonotype was seen many times. CDR3 protein: CSARRTGRLDEQYF. CDR3 nucleotide sequence: TGCAGTGCTAGGAGGACAGGGCGATTAGACGAGCAGTACTTC. V and J are TRBV20-1 and TRBJ2-7; TRBD1 aligns across 8 bases. CDR3 length equals 14 residues. Germline CDR1 reads DFQATT; CDR2 reads SNEGSKA (reference sequence). The trim removed 3 bases at V and 5 bases at J, leaving 9 bases unmatched.

This clonotype was seen repeatedly, ten times or more. The chain uses TRBV7-2 and TRBJ2-1, with 14 bases aligning to TRBD2. V was pared by 6 bases and J by 10 bases, with 8 bases of the junction left unmatched. CDR3 length equals 15 residues. Germline values: CDR1 SGHTA, CDR2 FQGNSA. The CDR3 DNA is TGTGCCAGCAGAGGGACTAGCGGGAGTACGGTGGAGCAGTTCTTC. Translation: CASRGTSGSTVEQFF.

The sample holds many counts of this clonotype. This chain links TRBV7-9 with TRBJ1-1; D gene unclear. V was pared by 6 bases and J by 1 base, with 12 bases between. This CDR3 spans 14 amino acids. Germline lookup yields CDR1 SEHNR and CDR2 FQNEAQ (reference sequence). In DNA form, the CDR3 reads TGTGCCAGCAGTTTAAGAACTGCGAACACTGAAGCTTTCTTT. Protein sequence: CASSLRTANTEAFF.

This clonotype was counted at least ten times. The chain links TRBV20-1 to TRBJ2-5; 13 positions agree with TRBD2. The length of the CDR3 is 16 residues. Per germline, CDR1 DFQATT and CDR2 SNEGSKA (reference sequence). V gave up 6 bases and J gave up 7 bases; unmatched junction bases: 14. In DNA form, the CDR3 reads TGCAGTGCCCAACCCCGGACTAGCGGGAGTTATGGGACCCAGTACTTC. Translation: CSAQPRTSGSYGTQYF.

Regarding this clonotype: Given a much more abundant clone one base away, this may be a read error. The J gene is TRBJ1-4, the V gene TRBV12-3 or TRBV12-4; TRBD1 might be the D (6 bases). The V gene lost 5 bases and the J gene lost 8 bases, with 15 bases spanning the gap. CDR3 size: 14 residues. This chain's CDR3 is CASSPPGDREKLFF. The CDR3 region has the DNA TGTGCCAGCAGTCCTCCAGGGGACCGCGAAAAACTGTTTTTT.

Many counts were recorded for this clonotype. The V call is TRBV5-1, the J call TRBJ2-1, with D possibly being TRBD2 (6 bases). Germline CDR1 is SGHRS and CDR2 is YFSETQ. The V gene lost 5 bases and the J gene lost 8 bases, with 20 bases spanning the gap. This CDR3 is built from 15 residues. The CDR3 DNA reads TGCGCCAGCAGTTTAGCTGGAGCGGGTACCGATGAGCAGTTCTTC. Translated: CASSLAGAGTDEQFF.